Presented here are 3 T cell receptor beta chains from one specimen sequenced in a study of cytomegalovirus exposure and HLA in healthy donors. PCR was performed using 60 Vbeta and 13 Jbeta primers. The repertoire was sequenced with immunoSEQ multiplex PCR; TCRdb's copy has only in-frame clones and lacks some. This sample has roughly 100,000 clones, with more than 70% found just once. The sequenced sample was PBMCs. The source of these receptors is a woman aged 55 to 70 in good health and CMV-seropositive.

The chain carries TRBV28 and TRBJ2-2, with 7 nucleotides matching TRBD1. The length of the CDR3 is 13 residues. The V gene end was trimmed by 2 bases and the J gene end by 6 bases; junction bases not matched to a gene: 0. Germline-derived CDR1 and CDR2 are MDHEN and SYDVKM. The CDR3, as DNA: TGTGCCAGCAGTTTACAGGGGGCCGGGGAGCTGTTTTTT. Translation gives CASSLQGAGELFF.

The V and J genes are TRBV4-1 and TRBJ2-2; TRBD1 matches at 7 bases. The germline CDR1 and CDR2 sequences are MGHRA and YSYEKL. This CDR3 comprises 21 residues. V lost 0 bases, J lost 2 bases, and 18 bases stayed unmatched. The CDR3 sequence is CASSQDVLMLGTDFNTGELFF. The CDR3, as DNA: TGCGCCAGCAGCCAAGATGTTTTAATGTTGGGGACAGACTTTAACACCGGGGAGCTGTTTTTT.

The CDR3 protein is CASNLGQGKRFF. CDR3 DNA sequence: TGTGCCAGCAACCTCGGACAGGGGAAGCGGTTCTTC. The V and J genes are TRBV2 and TRBJ2-1; TRBD1 matches at 9 bases. The CDR3 loop spans 12 amino acids. Losses at the gene ends were 7 bases for V and 15 bases for J; bases not matched to a gene: 10. The germline V gene encodes CDR1 SNHLY and CDR2 FYNNEI.